Sequencing of this TCR beta chain was carried out in a study of blood T cell repertoires in COVID-19. The overall study: The United States, Italy and Spain were the sources of the acute and convalescent COVID-19 samples. Sources were T cells, B-cell-depleted T cells, or PBMCs; the material itself was cDNA or gDNA.

Methods used by the authors: Amplification with reference gene primers provided the estimates of nucleated cell counts. Sequencing was performed with immunoSEQ multiplex PCR; in TCRdb, only in-frame clones are kept and a portion is missing. Clone size and V and J calls were adopted from that table, with D and trimming inferred from the DNA. The sample lists 290,000 or so clones; about 90% were seen once. The sequenced sample consisted of peripheral blood. The sequence derives from a man between 18 and 35 years old with active or convalescent COVID-19.

This chain's CDR3 is CASSPSRGSGELFF. The CDR3 DNA is TGTGCCAGCAGTCCTAGTAGGGGGTCCGGGGAGCTGTTTTTT. The V and J genes are TRBV6-5 and TRBJ2-2; D possibly corresponds to TRBD1 (6 bases). This CDR3 is built from 14 residues. Germline V CDR1 and CDR2: MNHEY, SVGAGI. V gave up 5 bases and J gave up 6 bases, with 13 bases separating them.